This is a list of T cell receptor beta chains from one sample in a study of blood T cell repertoires in COVID-19. Method: immunoSEQ multiplex PCR; TCRdb's copy keeps in-frame clones and lacks some. This sample has about 240,000 clones, with approximately 80% found just once. The sequencing sample was made of peripheral blood. Receptor source: a woman in her 70s with acute or convalescent COVID-19. CDR3s leave out the opening cysteine and the closing phenylalanine or tryptophan.

J gene | V gene | CDR3 protein
TRBJ1-5 | TRBV7-9 | ASSLDRFNQPQH
TRBJ1-5 | TRBV6-5 | ASNSGGGGQPQH
TRBJ2-7 | TRBV5-6 | ASSSLAGTSYEQY
TRBJ2-5 | TRBV5-1 | ASSLRQETQY
TRBJ1-6 | TRBV7-6 | ASSLSLAGNSPLH
TRBJ1-1 | TRBV27 | ASSSPTARGVTEAF
TRBJ1-1 | TRBV28 | ASTGQQAF
TRBJ1-1 | TRBV4-2 | ASSQEWRNTEAF
TRBJ2-3 | TRBV27 | ASSFLALGGPDTQY
TRBJ1-5 | TRBV6-2/TRBV6-3 | ASSKDNSNQPQH
TRBJ1-5 | TRBV7-2 | ATSTWGQGNQPQH
TRBJ2-1 | TRBV5-6 | ASRPGQGAINEQF
TRBJ1-1 | TRBV5-1 | ASSSPTKTGNTEAF
TRBJ2-3 | TRBV28 | ASSSQGGGTDTQY
TRBJ1-2 | TRBV5-1 | ASSPGQGGYT
TRBJ1-3 | TRBV29-1 | SVKQGSSGNTIY